These 13 T cell receptor beta chains originate from one sample sequenced in a study of beta chain features in type 1 diabetes. Study results and limitations: Among all four CD4+ subsets, Type 1 diabetes patients had TCRB CDR3s that were moderately but significantly shorter.

For these TCRs, the target antigens are not known. Expressed TCRB transcripts got sequenced, as all isolated RNA was reverse transcribed. Measured with immunoSEQ multiplex PCR; TCRdb has only the in-frame clones, and not every one. This repertoire shows some 120,000 clones, roughly a sixth found once; its top ten account for roughly 2.5%. Material for sequencing was central memory CD4+ T cells from blood. The receptors were sampled from a man aged 18 to 29 with type 1 diabetes.

The V and J genes are TRBV5-4 and TRBJ2-5; D remains unclear. In germline, CDR1 is SGHNT, CDR2 YYREEE (reference sequence). V dropped 0 bases and J dropped 3 bases, with 9 bases sitting between them. This CDR3 is built from 14 residues. The CDR3 DNA sequence: TGTGCCAGCAGCTTGGCGCGCGGAGAAGAGACCCAGTACTTC. Its protein product is CASSLARGEETQYF.

At least ten counts were recorded for this clone. Germline is not matched at one junction end, which may reflect a read error. As DNA, the CDR3 is TGCAGCCGCGGCGTGGGGTTGCAGGAAGTCTTC. This gives the protein CSRGVGLQEVF. The chain recombines TRBV29-1 with TRBJ2-1; no clear D gene. The CDR3 length is 11 residues. CDR1 and CDR2 (germline): SQVTM, ANQGSEA.

This rearrangement joins TRBV9 to TRBJ1-6; D unresolved. The CDR3 covers 13 residues. Between the trimmed V and J ends, which lost 2 bases and 4 bases, there was a span of 4 bases. CDR1 is SGDLS, CDR2 YYNGEE, per germline. The CDR3 loop reads CASSVAYNSPLHF. DNA for the CDR3: TGTGCCAGCAGCGTGGCTTATAATTCACCCCTCCACTTT.

This clone was counted between two and nine times. This sequence joins TRBV2 and TRBJ1-4; a possible D gene is TRBD1 (6 bases). The V and J ends lost 7 bases and 10 bases respectively, with 22 bases between them. The CDR3 spans 15 residues. Germline loops: CDR1 SNHLY, CDR2 FYNNEI. DNA for the CDR3: TGTGCCAGCAAGGAGTCAAGCAGGGGCAGGGGAAAACTGTTTTTT. Translation gives CASKESSRGRGKLFF.

This clone was counted between two and nine times. CDR3 protein: CASSLAPTNTETQYF. CDR3 coding DNA: TGTGCCAGCAGCTTGGCCCCGACTAATACGGAGACCCAGTACTTC. The chain has TRBV5-6 and TRBJ2-5, with D possibly TRBD2 on 5 matching bases. From germline, CDR1 is SGHDT and CDR2 YYEEEE. V dropped 0 bases and J dropped 5 bases, with 14 bases sitting between them. The CDR3 is 15 amino acids.

The rearrangement joins TRBV10-3 to TRBJ1-1; possible D gene TRBD1, 5 bases. Trimming took 4 bases from V and 1 from J, leaving 7 bases between them. CDR3 length: 13 residues. Germline V gene lookup returns CDR1 ENHRY and CDR2 SYGVKD. The CDR3 here is CAISGTGNTEAFF. CDR3 bases: TGTGCCATCAGTGGCACAGGGAACACTGAAGCTTTCTTT.

This clone has a handful of counts. This chain joins TRBV15 and TRBJ2-7; a possible D gene is TRBD1 (5 bases). Germline V gives CDR1 LNHNV, CDR2 YYDKDF (reference sequence). CDR3 length: 14 residues. V was pared by 0 bases and J by 2 bases, with 8 bases between. The CDR3 sequence: CATSRDPGPYEQYF. In nucleotides, the CDR3 is TGTGCCACCAGCAGAGATCCAGGGCCCTACGAGCAGTACTTC.

This chain connects TRBV5-1 to TRBJ2-7, with D perhaps TRBD1 (6 bases). The germline V gene encodes CDR1 SGHRS and CDR2 YFSETQ. V was shortened by 2 bases and J by 6 bases, with 12 bases between the two germline ends. This CDR3 is 13 amino acids long. The CDR3 protein is CASSFLQGSEQYF. In nucleotides, the CDR3 is TGCGCCAGCAGCTTCCTTCAGGGGTCCGAGCAGTACTTC.

The gene calls are TRBV19 and TRBJ2-3; 7 bases line up with TRBD2. The germline CDR1 and CDR2 sequences are LNHDA and SQIVND (reference sequence). The ends lost 4 bases at V and 1 base at J; junction bases unmatched: 5. The CDR3 sequence is 15 residues long. CDR3 amino acids: CASSSAGEGTDTQYF. As DNA, the CDR3 is TGTGCCAGTAGTAGCGCGGGAGAAGGCACAGATACGCAGTATTTT.

V and J are TRBV27 and TRBJ2-3, with a tentative D call TRBD2 (7 bases). V lost 7 bases to trimming and J lost 4 bases, with 18 bases between them. CDR3 length equals 15 residues. Germline-derived CDR1 and CDR2 are MNHEY and SMNVEV (reference sequence). CDR3 loop: CASTPREGGSDTQYF. The CDR3 DNA reads TGTGCCAGCACCCCCAGGGAGGGGGGTTCAGATACGCAGTATTTT.

The J gene is TRBJ2-7, the V gene TRBV30, with TRBD2 as a possible D gene (7 bases). The CDR3 has 15 amino acids. V dropped 2 bases and J dropped 3 bases, with 17 bases sitting between them. Per the germline V gene, CDR1 is GTSNPN and CDR2 is SVGIG (reference sequence). The DNA of the CDR3 is TGTGCCTGGAGTCGGGGGGCTAACACGGGCTACGAGCAGTACTTC. Translating gives CAWSRGANTGYEQYF.

This clone came up a few times. The chain links TRBV14 to TRBJ2-1; TRBD2 aligns across 13 bases. V shed 4 bases, J shed 4 bases, and the junction held 4 bases outside the gene matches. This CDR3 comprises 16 residues. Germline lookup yields CDR1 SGHDN and CDR2 FVKESK. CDR3 nucleotide sequence: TGTGCCAGCAGCCGACCGGGACTAGCGGGATACAATGAGCAGTTCTTC. Its translation: CASSRPGLAGYNEQFF.

This clone occurred a few times. The chain joins TRBV4-3 to TRBJ1-6; perhaps TRBD1 as D (6 bases). Deletions cut 0 bases from V and 7 bases from J, with 19 bases between. The CDR3 is 18 residues long. Germline V gives CDR1 LGHNA, CDR2 YSLEER. The CDR3 protein is CASSQENPTGIGNSPLHF. The CDR3 DNA reads TGCGCCAGCAGCCAAGAGAACCCGACAGGCATAGGGAATTCACCCCTCCACTTT.